This T cell receptor beta chain derives from a study of shared clonotypes between healthy human individuals. In germline, CDR1 is KGHSH, CDR2 LQKENI. The CDR3 consists of 17 residues. V shed 8 bases and J 3 bases; nucleotides not matched to a gene: 8. Donors comprised healthy HIV-negative adults lacking recent acute infections or vaccinations. Assay execution proceeded at the deep level. Each subset's genomic DNA was split evenly across several immunoSEQ plates. Ten immunoSEQ deep assay plates held the unsorted PBMC DNA. Assay: immunoSEQ multiplex PCR; the TCRdb copy retains only in-frame clones and omits some. The table records hundreds of thousands of clones, around 80% of them present only once.

This TCR came from a woman aged 40-49 years in good health. Some clones in this sample may be carry-over from other donors' samples. The sequencing sample was made of PBMCs. The rearrangement uses TRBV18 and TRBJ2-2; TRBD2 matches 14 bases. The CDR3 nucleotides are TGTGCCAGCGCGCGACTAGCGGGAGGGCCTGACACCGGGGAGCTGTTTTTT. This codes for CASARLAGGPDTGELFF.